Listed below are T cell receptor beta chains from one sample, sequenced in a study of blood T cell repertoires in COVID-19. Assay used: immunoSEQ multiplex PCR; TCRdb lists only in-frame clones, some missing. The table records 25,000 to 30,000 clones, about 92% of them present only once. The material sequenced was peripheral blood. All receptors come from a man between 65 and 80 years old with active or convalescent COVID-19. Each CDR3 is given with its conserved first and last residue. Fields, in order: V gene, D gene, J gene, clone size, CDR3 DNA, CDR3 protein. D genes are given only for firm matches. Where a row states a size, it is once, few, many or the class of an expanded clone; other rows omit it.

v_call: TRBV4-2
d_call: .
j_call: TRBJ2-1
clone_size: .
cdr3_nt: TGTGCCAGCAGCCAAGGGCTGACGGGAGACGATGAGCAGTTCTTC
cdr3_aa: CASSQGLTGDDEQFF

v_call: TRBV6-2/TRBV6-3
d_call: .
j_call: TRBJ1-2
clone_size: few
cdr3_nt: TGTGCCAGCAGCGAAGGGGATAACTATGGCTACACCTTC
cdr3_aa: CASSEGDNYGYTF

v_call: TRBV29-1
d_call: .
j_call: TRBJ1-2
clone_size: once
cdr3_nt: TGCAGCGTTGATTTATATGGCTACACCTTC
cdr3_aa: CSVDLYGYTF

v_call: TRBV2
d_call: .
j_call: TRBJ1-2
clone_size: .
cdr3_nt: TGTGCCAGCAGAGAAATGGCCTCCGCGGGGGCGAATGGCTACACCTTC
cdr3_aa: CASREMASAGANGYTF

v_call: TRBV6-5
d_call: .
j_call: TRBJ1-2
clone_size: .
cdr3_nt: TGTGCCAGCAGCGTCAGGACTGACTATGGCTACACCTTC
cdr3_aa: CASSVRTDYGYTF

v_call: TRBV5-1
d_call: TRBD1
j_call: TRBJ2-6
clone_size: .
cdr3_nt: TGCGCCAGCAGGGACAGGCTTTCTGGGGCCAACGTCCTGACTTTC
cdr3_aa: CASRDRLSGANVLTF

v_call: TRBV7-8
d_call: TRBD1
j_call: TRBJ2-2
clone_size: .
cdr3_nt: TGTGCCAGCAGCCGCAGGGGACAGGGGACCGGGGAGCTGTTTTTT
cdr3_aa: CASSRRGQGTGELFF

v_call: TRBV19
d_call: TRBD2
j_call: TRBJ2-3
clone_size: .
cdr3_nt: TGTGCCAGTAGTATAACCGGGACTAGGATTACGCAGTATTTT
cdr3_aa: CASSITGTRITQYF

v_call: TRBV7-3
d_call: .
j_call: TRBJ2-7
clone_size: once
cdr3_nt: TGTGCCAGCAGCTTCCTACGGGTTGAGCAGTACTTC
cdr3_aa: CASSFLRVEQYF

v_call: TRBV19
d_call: TRBD1
j_call: TRBJ1-2
clone_size: .
cdr3_nt: TGTGCCAGTAGTGAGGAGGACAGGGGATATGGCTACACCTTC
cdr3_aa: CASSEEDRGYGYTF

v_call: TRBV19
d_call: .
j_call: TRBJ2-1
clone_size: .
cdr3_nt: TGTGCCAGTAGTATCAAGCCGATCTCCTACAATGAGCAGTTCTTC
cdr3_aa: CASSIKPISYNEQFF

v_call: TRBV2
d_call: .
j_call: TRBJ2-5
clone_size: once
cdr3_nt: TGTGCCAGCTCCCAGGGGACAAGAGAGACCCAGTACTTC
cdr3_aa: CASSQGTRETQYF

v_call: TRBV18
d_call: .
j_call: TRBJ1-4
clone_size: .
cdr3_nt: TGTGCCAGCTCACCACCAGGGGCTAATGAAAAACTGTTTTTT
cdr3_aa: CASSPPGANEKLFF

v_call: TRBV6-5
d_call: .
j_call: TRBJ2-7
clone_size: .
cdr3_nt: TGTGCCAGCAGCGATCTCTGGGGCCTTTCCTACGAGCAGTACTTC
cdr3_aa: CASSDLWGLSYEQYF

v_call: TRBV2
d_call: TRBD2
j_call: TRBJ2-3
clone_size: .
cdr3_nt: TGTGCCAGCAGCCTAGCGGGGGCTAGCACAGATACGCAGTATTTT
cdr3_aa: CASSLAGASTDTQYF

v_call: TRBV11-2
d_call: TRBD2
j_call: TRBJ2-3
clone_size: .
cdr3_nt: TGTGCCAGCAGCCCCGGGACTAGCGGGACAACAGATACGCAGTATTTT
cdr3_aa: CASSPGTSGTTDTQYF

v_call: TRBV2
d_call: TRBD1
j_call: TRBJ1-3
clone_size: once
cdr3_nt: TGTGCCAGCAGGCAGACAGGGGACTCTGGAAACACCATATATTTT
cdr3_aa: CASRQTGDSGNTIYF

v_call: TRBV5-5
d_call: TRBD1
j_call: TRBJ2-3
clone_size: .
cdr3_nt: TGTGCCAGCAGCCGCCACACAGGACAGGGGAACACAGATACGCAGTATTTT
cdr3_aa: CASSRHTGQGNTDTQYF

v_call: TRBV6-6
d_call: .
j_call: TRBJ1-1
clone_size: .
cdr3_nt: TGTGCCAGCAGTTACGGAGGGGACACTGAAGCTTTCTTT
cdr3_aa: CASSYGGDTEAFF

v_call: TRBV29-1
d_call: .
j_call: TRBJ1-1
clone_size: .
cdr3_nt: TGCAGCGTTGTTGAGGGAATGAACACTGAAGCTTTCTTT
cdr3_aa: CSVVEGMNTEAFF

v_call: TRBV29-1
d_call: TRBD2
j_call: TRBJ2-3
clone_size: .
cdr3_nt: TGCAGCGTTGCTCTAGCGGGTGGCACAGATACGCAGTATTTT
cdr3_aa: CSVALAGGTDTQYF

v_call: TRBV4-2
d_call: .
j_call: TRBJ1-5
clone_size: .
cdr3_nt: TGTGCCAGCAGCCAAGATCTAGGACAGCCCCAGCATTTT
cdr3_aa: CASSQDLGQPQHF

v_call: TRBV5-1
d_call: TRBD1
j_call: TRBJ2-1
clone_size: .
cdr3_nt: TGCGCCAGCAGGCCCGGGACAGGGACTGAGCAGTTCTTC
cdr3_aa: CASRPGTGTEQFF

v_call: TRBV5-1
d_call: TRBD1
j_call: TRBJ1-4
clone_size: .
cdr3_nt: TGCGCCAGCAGCCCGCTGGGACAGTCTAATGAAAAACTGTTTTTT
cdr3_aa: CASSPLGQSNEKLFF

v_call: TRBV5-1
d_call: TRBD1
j_call: TRBJ2-1
clone_size: .
cdr3_nt: TGCGCCAGCAGCTTGGACAGGGGGCCGTTCGATGAGCAGTTCTTC
cdr3_aa: CASSLDRGPFDEQFF

v_call: TRBV5-1
d_call: TRBD1
j_call: TRBJ2-2
clone_size: .
cdr3_nt: TGCGCCAGCAGCTTCGACAGGGGCAACACCGGGGAGCTGTTTTTT
cdr3_aa: CASSFDRGNTGELFF

v_call: TRBV19
d_call: TRBD2
j_call: TRBJ2-1
clone_size: .
cdr3_nt: TGTGCCAGTAGTAGGCGGGAGAGGGATGAGCAGTTCTTC
cdr3_aa: CASSRRERDEQFF

v_call: TRBV6-4
d_call: TRBD2
j_call: TRBJ2-3
clone_size: .
cdr3_nt: TGTGCCAGCAGTCCGGCTAGCGGGAGGGCAGATACGCAGTATTTT
cdr3_aa: CASSPASGRADTQYF

v_call: TRBV29-1
d_call: TRBD1
j_call: TRBJ1-3
clone_size: .
cdr3_nt: TGCAGCGTTGAAGAACAGGGGGCCACCATATATTTT
cdr3_aa: CSVEEQGATIYF

v_call: TRBV3-1/TRBV3-2
d_call: TRBD2
j_call: TRBJ2-2
clone_size: .
cdr3_nt: TGTGCCAGCAGCAGAAGTCAACTAGCGGGGGGGAACACCGGGGAGCTGTTTTTT
cdr3_aa: CASSRSQLAGGNTGELFF

v_call: TRBV3-1/TRBV3-2
d_call: .
j_call: TRBJ1-2
clone_size: .
cdr3_nt: TGTGCCAGCAGCCCGACGACAGGCCCGGGTGGCTACACCTTC
cdr3_aa: CASSPTTGPGGYTF

v_call: TRBV7-6
d_call: TRBD1
j_call: TRBJ2-3
clone_size: .
cdr3_nt: TGTGCCAGCAGCTCTAGAGCCGGGACAGGGGGTATCTTATCAGATACGCAGTATTTT
cdr3_aa: CASSSRAGTGGILSDTQYF

v_call: TRBV2
d_call: TRBD2
j_call: TRBJ2-3
clone_size: .
cdr3_nt: TGTGCCACCAAGGGCGTAGCGGGGTACACAGATACGCAGTATTTT
cdr3_aa: CATKGVAGYTDTQYF

v_call: TRBV9
d_call: .
j_call: TRBJ2-5
clone_size: once
cdr3_nt: TGTGCCAGCAGCGTAGAGATAGGGACTGAGACCCAGTACTTC
cdr3_aa: CASSVEIGTETQYF

v_call: TRBV10-3
d_call: TRBD1
j_call: TRBJ1-2
clone_size: .
cdr3_nt: TGTGCCATCAGAGGAAGCCCGGGACAGGGGGCGTTAGGTGGCTACACCTTC
cdr3_aa: CAIRGSPGQGALGGYTF

v_call: TRBV27
d_call: TRBD1
j_call: TRBJ2-1
clone_size: once
cdr3_nt: TGTGCCAGCAGTCCCATGACAGGGTTCAATGAGCAGTTCTTC
cdr3_aa: CASSPMTGFNEQFF

v_call: TRBV7-9
d_call: TRBD1
j_call: TRBJ1-2
clone_size: .
cdr3_nt: TGTGCCAGCAGCACACCCAGGGGGCTTGACTATGGCTACACCTTC
cdr3_aa: CASSTPRGLDYGYTF

v_call: TRBV19
d_call: TRBD2
j_call: TRBJ2-5
clone_size: .
cdr3_nt: TGTGCCAGTAGGAGGGTGGGACTAATGCAAGAGACCCAGTACTTC
cdr3_aa: CASRRVGLMQETQYF

v_call: TRBV3-1/TRBV3-2
d_call: TRBD2
j_call: TRBJ2-7
clone_size: .
cdr3_nt: TGTGCCAGCAGCCTCGGACTAGCGGGGGGCCTCGAGCAGTACTTC
cdr3_aa: CASSLGLAGGLEQYF

v_call: TRBV7-2
d_call: .
j_call: TRBJ2-7
clone_size: .
cdr3_nt: TGTGCCAGCAGCTTAGCCAGCTCCTACGAGCAGTACTTC
cdr3_aa: CASSLASSYEQYF